Sequencing of this T cell receptor (beta chain) was carried out in a study of blood T cell repertoires in COVID-19. Produced via immunoSEQ multiplex PCR; TCRdb's table is partial and in-frame only. The table includes 310,000 or so clones, approximately 89% detected once. In terms of age and location, participants ranged from roughly 18 to 95 years and lived in roughly 22 US areas. Two negative PCRs, clearance, or symptom resolution had been documented for recovered Cohort 3 donors. The sequence was collected from a woman in her thirties or forties who had recovered from COVID-19. Sequences were obtained from PBMCs or T cells enriched from blood (not recorded which).

This CDR3 reads CASSVRTSGANEQFF. DNA of the CDR3: TGTGCCAGCTCGGTCCGGACTAGCGGCGCCAATGAGCAGTTCTTC. The chain combines TRBV18 with TRBJ2-1; 10 bases fit TRBD2. From germline, CDR1 is KGHSH and CDR2 LQKENI. Unmatched junction bases numbered 8, after V lost 6 bases and J lost 6 bases. This CDR3 spans 15 amino acids.